The 13 T cell receptor beta chains reported below all come from one sample, sequenced in a study of cytomegalovirus exposure and HLA in healthy donors. The study ran its PCR with 60 Vbeta and 13 Jbeta primers. Method: immunoSEQ multiplex PCR; TCRdb's copy keeps in-frame clones and lacks some. The sample contains about 180,000 clones, 80% to 85% of which appear only once. The specimen sequenced was PBMCs. The source is a woman between 25 and 40 years old in good health and CMV-seronegative.

In its sample, this clone was seen once. The chain uses TRBV4-3 and TRBJ1-2; D not certain. Germline CDR1 is LGHNA and CDR2 is YSLEER. The CDR3 runs to 14 residues. The germline V and J ends were trimmed by 0 bases and 4 bases, with 9 bases remaining between them. CDR3 DNA: TGCGCCAGCAGCCAAGATCCGAGACTCTATGGCTACACCTTC. Translating it yields CASSQDPRLYGYTF.

V and J are TRBV5-1 and TRBJ2-1; 10 nucleotides agree with TRBD2. The germline V gene has CDR1 SGHRS and CDR2 YFSETQ. V shed 10 bases and J 2 bases; nucleotides not matched to a gene: 15. CDR3 size: 17 residues. The CDR3: CASGGSGGVLTYNEQFF. CDR3 nucleotides: TGCGCCTCAGGGGGGAGCGGGGGGGTCTTGACCTACAATGAGCAGTTCTTC.

The chain uses TRBV12-5 and TRBJ2-3; 14 bases agree with TRBD2. V lost 9 bases and J lost 4; bases outside the gene matches: 18. This CDR3 spans 19 amino acids. Germline V lookup: CDR1 LGHNT, CDR2 FRNRAP. The CDR3 reads CARVRSPGTSGRGADTQYF. Here the CDR3 DNA reads TGTGCTAGAGTACGATCCCCCGGGACTAGCGGGAGAGGGGCAGATACGCAGTATTTT.

The V and J genes are TRBV10-1 and TRBJ2-5; 13 bases agree with TRBD2. The CDR3 runs to 15 residues. Germline CDR1 WNHNN, CDR2 SYGVQD (reference sequence). Trimming cost V 4 bases and J 3 bases; bases outside gene matches: 2. CDR3 in DNA: TGCGCCAGCAGTGGGGGGACTAGCGGGGAAGAGACCCAGTACTTC. The encoded protein is CASSGGTSGEETQYF.

The chain joins TRBV30 to TRBJ1-5; no definite D call. Germline V gene lookup returns CDR1 GTSNPN and CDR2 SVGIG (reference sequence). The CDR3 has 15 residues. V lost 0 bases and J 0 bases, leaving 9 bases between the germline ends. CDR3 region: CAWSVAGYSNQPQHF. The CDR3 DNA reads as TGTGCCTGGAGTGTAGCAGGCTATAGCAATCAGCCCCAGCATTTT.

V usage is TRBV29-1 and J usage is TRBJ2-3, with 8 positions matching TRBD2. V was pared by 4 bases and J by 6 bases, with 12 bases of the junction left unmatched. CDR1 SQVTM and CDR2 ANQGSEA come from the germline V gene. The CDR3 covers 15 residues. CDR3 sequence: CSVAGLERFTDTQYF. The CDR3 DNA follows: TGCAGCGTTGCGGGACTAGAGCGGTTCACGGATACGCAGTATTTT.

The V call is TRBV7-9, the J call TRBJ2-7, with 10 positions matching TRBD2. CDR1 and CDR2 (germline): SEHNR, FQNEAQ (reference sequence). V dropped 3 bases and J dropped 4; count of bases not matched to a gene: 6. The CDR3 sequence is 15 residues long. The CDR3 sequence is CASSLGLAGEYEQYF. CDR3 sequence (DNA): TGTGCCAGCAGCTTGGGGCTAGCGGGAGAATACGAGCAGTACTTC.

V usage is TRBV27 and J usage is TRBJ2-2; D is perhaps TRBD1 (7 bases). This CDR3 comprises 17 residues. V lost 3 bases, J lost 3 bases, and 17 bases lay in between. The germline gives CDR1 MNHEY, CDR2 SMNVEV (reference sequence). CDR3 bases: TGTGCCAGCAGTTTGGGGGGACAGCTGATATACACCGGGGAGCTGTTTTTT. Encoded protein: CASSLGGQLIYTGELFF.

The chain carries TRBV6-1 and TRBJ1-5; TRBD1 matches at 8 bases. The CDR3 totals 20 residues. Trimming took 4 bases from V and 0 from J; bases not matched to a gene: 17. Germline V lookup: CDR1 MNHNS, CDR2 SASEGT. This CDR3 reads CASSGTGRLGTLLSNQPQHF. The CDR3 coding sequence is TGTGCCAGCAGTGGGACAGGGCGTCTTGGAACACTCCTTAGCAATCAGCCCCAGCATTTT.

The chain recombines TRBV11-2 with TRBJ2-5, with TRBD2 identical over 10 bases. CDR3 length: 15 amino acids. Germline lookup yields CDR1 SGHAT and CDR2 FQNNGV. The V gene end was trimmed by 5 bases and the J gene end by 4 bases; junction bases not matched to a gene: 7. The CDR3 coding sequence is TGTGCCAGCAGCCCCCGGGCTAGCGGGAGAGAGACCCAGTACTTC. Protein sequence: CASSPRASGRETQYF.

J is TRBJ1-1 and V is TRBV29-1; 8 nucleotides match TRBD1. With 5 bases clipped from V and 2 bases from J, the junction kept 4 bases outside the gene matches. Germline-derived CDR1 and CDR2 are SQVTM and ANQGSEA. The length of the CDR3 is 13 residues. CDR3 bases: TGCAGCGTTCCCGGGACAGGCAACACTGAAGCTTTCTTT. Translating it yields CSVPGTGNTEAFF.

This chain uses TRBV5-1 with TRBJ1-1; 8 bases are shared with TRBD1. The CDR3 has 15 residues. V lost 2 bases and J lost 4; bases outside the gene matches: 7. Per germline, CDR1 SGHRS and CDR2 YFSETQ. The CDR3 here is CASSFQGASSTEAFF. CDR3 bases: TGCGCCAGCAGCTTTCAGGGGGCTAGTAGCACTGAAGCTTTCTTT.

This chain uses TRBV5-1 with TRBJ1-2, with D perhaps matching TRBD1 (5 bases). V dropped 4 bases and J dropped 1 base, with 14 bases sitting between them. Per the germline V gene, CDR1 is SGHRS and CDR2 is YFSETQ. This CDR3 has 15 amino acids. CDR3 DNA sequence: TGCGCCAGCAGCCCCGGAGACAGCTATAACTATGGCTACACCTTC. It specifies CASSPGDSYNYGYTF.